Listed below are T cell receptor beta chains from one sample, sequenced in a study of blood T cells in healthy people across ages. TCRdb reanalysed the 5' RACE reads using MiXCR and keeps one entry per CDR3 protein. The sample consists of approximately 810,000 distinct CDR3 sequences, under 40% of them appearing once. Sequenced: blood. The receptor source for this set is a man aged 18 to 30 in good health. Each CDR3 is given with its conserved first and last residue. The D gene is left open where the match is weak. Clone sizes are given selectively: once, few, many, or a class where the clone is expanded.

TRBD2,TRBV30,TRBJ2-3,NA,TGTGCCCGGAGTACGACTAGCGGGGGGTTCGATACGCAGTATTTT,CARSTTSGGFDTQYF
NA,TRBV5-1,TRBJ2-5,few,TGCGCCAGCAGCCAAAATGGGAACCAAGAGACCCAGTACTTC,CASSQNGNQETQYF
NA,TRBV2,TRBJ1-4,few,TGTGCCAGCAGCAGGGTCGGAGAAAAACTGTTTTTT,CASSRVGEKLFF
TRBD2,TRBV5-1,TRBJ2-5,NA,TGCGCCAGCAGCTCCTTGACTAGCGGACAAGAGACCCAGTACTTC,CASSSLTSGQETQYF
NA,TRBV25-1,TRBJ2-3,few,TGTGCCAGCAGTCTAGGACGAGGGAGGTTTACAGATACGCAGTATTTT,CASSLGRGRFTDTQYF
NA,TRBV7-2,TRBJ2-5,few,TGTGCCAGCAGCTTAAGGGCTAGCAGCCTCCAAGAGACCCAGTACTTC,CASSLRASSLQETQYF
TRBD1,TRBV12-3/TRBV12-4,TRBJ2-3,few,TGTGCCACGGACAGGGGGTCAGATACGCAGTATTTT,CATDRGSDTQYF
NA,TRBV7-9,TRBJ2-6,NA,TGTGCCAGCTTCCACTCTGGGGCCAACGTCCTGACTTTC,CASFHSGANVLTF
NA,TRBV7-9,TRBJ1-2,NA,TGTGCCAGCGCTTCGGAGGCCCCTTATGGCTACACCTTC,CASASEAPYGYTF
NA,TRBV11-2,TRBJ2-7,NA,TGTGCCAGCAGCTCCTTAATGGGGGGGCATATCTACGAGCAGTACTTC,CASSSLMGGHIYEQYF
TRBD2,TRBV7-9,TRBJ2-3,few,TGTGCCAGCAGCTTAGCCCCCCCTAGGACTAGCGGGAGGGACGATACGCAGTATTTT,CASSLAPPRTSGRDDTQYF
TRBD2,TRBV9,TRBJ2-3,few,TGTGCCAGCAACCTAGCGGGGGGGCTCACTGATACGCAGTATTTT,CASNLAGGLTDTQYF
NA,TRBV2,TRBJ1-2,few,TGTGCCAGCAGTGAAGACGGGGGGGCGGGCTACACCTTC,CASSEDGGAGYTF
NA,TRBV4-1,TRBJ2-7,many,TGCGCCAGCAGCCAAGGGAATTCAGGGGAGCAGTACTTC,CASSQGNSGEQYF
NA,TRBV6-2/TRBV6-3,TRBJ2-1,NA,TGTGCCGTAGGGTACAATGAGCAGTTCTTC,CAVGYNEQFF
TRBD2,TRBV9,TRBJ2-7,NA,TGTGCCAGCAGCGTCCTAGCGGGGGTCTCCTACGAGCAGTACTTC,CASSVLAGVSYEQYF
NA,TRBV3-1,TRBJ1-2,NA,TGTGCCAGCAGCCAAGTGAGAGAGGGCTATGGCTACACCTTC,CASSQVREGYGYTF
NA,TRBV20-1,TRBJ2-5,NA,TGCAGTGCTAGATCTAGCCTAGAGACCCAGTACTTC,CSARSSLETQYF
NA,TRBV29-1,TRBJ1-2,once,TGCAGCGTTGGAGATTTTTCTTCTTGGGAGGATGGCTACACCTTC,CSVGDFSSWEDGYTF
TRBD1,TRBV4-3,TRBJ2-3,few,TGCGCCAGCAGCCACCGGGACAGGAGAACAGATACGCAGTATTTT,CASSHRDRRTDTQYF
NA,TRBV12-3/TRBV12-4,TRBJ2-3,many,TGTGCCAGCAGTTTCGCACCCGGCACAGATACGCAGTATTTT,CASSFAPGTDTQYF
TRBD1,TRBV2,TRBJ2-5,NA,TGTGCCAGCAGAGAAGGGACAGGGCGAGAGACCCAGTACTTC,CASREGTGRETQYF
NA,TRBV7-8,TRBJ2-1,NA,TGTGCCAGCAGTCCACTAAGAGTAGGCTACGAGCAGTTCTTC,CASSPLRVGYEQFF
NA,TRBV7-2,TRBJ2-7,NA,TGTGCCAGCAGCCTAAACCTCCTAGACACCTACGAGCAGTACTTC,CASSLNLLDTYEQYF
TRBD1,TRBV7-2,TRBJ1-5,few,TGTGCCAGCAGCCCAGGGGGGGACACCAATCAGCCCCAGCATTTT,CASSPGGDTNQPQHF
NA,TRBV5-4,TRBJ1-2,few,TGTGCCAGCAGCTTCTTGGGCCAGGTACCCTATGGCTACACCTTC,CASSFLGQVPYGYTF
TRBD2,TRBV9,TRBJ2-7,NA,TGTGCCAGCAGCGTCCGAGCGGGGGGGCCTTTAGATGAGCAGTACTTC,CASSVRAGGPLDEQYF
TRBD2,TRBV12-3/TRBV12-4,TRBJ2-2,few,TGTGCCAGCAGCCCACTAGCGGGGGTATCCACCGGGGAGCTGTTTTTT,CASSPLAGVSTGELFF
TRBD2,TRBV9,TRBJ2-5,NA,TGTGCCAGCAGCGTTAGCGGGGGGGCCTTTGAGACCCAGTACTTC,CASSVSGGAFETQYF
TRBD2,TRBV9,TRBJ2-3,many,TGTGCCAGCAGCGCTAGCGGGCTCACAGATACGCAGTATTTT,CASSASGLTDTQYF
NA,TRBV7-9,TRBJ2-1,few,TGTGCCAGCAGCTTAATGCGGGGGCGCCACAATGAGCAGTTCTTC,CASSLMRGRHNEQFF
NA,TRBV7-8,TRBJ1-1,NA,TGTGCCAGCAGCTTAGCCCGAGGAGGGGTGGAAACTGAAGCTTTCTTT,CASSLARGGVETEAFF
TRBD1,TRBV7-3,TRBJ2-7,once,TGTGCCAGCAGGCCACCCGGGACAGACTACAATGAGCAGTACTTC,CASRPPGTDYNEQYF
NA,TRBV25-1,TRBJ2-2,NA,TGTGCCAGCAGTGTAAACACCGGGGAGCTGTTTTTT,CASSVNTGELFF
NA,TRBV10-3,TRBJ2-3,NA,TGTGCCATCAGCCCCGAGGACGCAGATACGCAGTATTTT,CAISPEDADTQYF
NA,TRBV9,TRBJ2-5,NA,TGTGCCAGCAGCGTAGCCCGGGCTCGGGATGAGCAGTACTTC,CASSVARARDEQYF